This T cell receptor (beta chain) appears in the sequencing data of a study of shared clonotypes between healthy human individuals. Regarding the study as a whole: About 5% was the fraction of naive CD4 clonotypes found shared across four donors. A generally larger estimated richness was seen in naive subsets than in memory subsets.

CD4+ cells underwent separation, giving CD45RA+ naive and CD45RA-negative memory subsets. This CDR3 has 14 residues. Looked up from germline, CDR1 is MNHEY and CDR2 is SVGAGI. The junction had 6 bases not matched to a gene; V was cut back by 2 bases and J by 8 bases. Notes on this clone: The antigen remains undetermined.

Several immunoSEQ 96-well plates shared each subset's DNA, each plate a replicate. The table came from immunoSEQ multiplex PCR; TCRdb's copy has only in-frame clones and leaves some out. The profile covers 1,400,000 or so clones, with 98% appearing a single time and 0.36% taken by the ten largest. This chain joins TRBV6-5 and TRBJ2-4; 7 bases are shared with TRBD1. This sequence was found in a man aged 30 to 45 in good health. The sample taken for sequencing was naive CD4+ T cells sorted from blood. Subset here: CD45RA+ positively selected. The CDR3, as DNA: TGTGCCAGCAGTTACCGACAGGGACGTGACATTCAGTACTTC. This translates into CASSYRQGRDIQYF.